These 27 T cell receptor beta chains were sequenced from one sample in a study of blood T cell repertoires in COVID-19. Using immunoSEQ multiplex PCR, the repertoire was profiled, and TCRdb retains in-frame clones only, with some absent. The repertoire holds roughly 250,000 clones, around 89% seen once, with under 0.95% in the top ten. Source material: peripheral blood. These receptors originate from a man aged 30 to 39 with acute or convalescent COVID-19.

The chain couples TRBV7-6 to TRBJ2-5; 11 nucleotides align to TRBD1. The ends lost 1 base at V and 9 bases at J; junction bases unmatched: 10. Germline V gene sequence: CDR1 SGHVS, CDR2 FNYEAQ. The CDR3 has 16 amino acids. Written as DNA, the CDR3 is TGTGCCAGCAGCTTAGAGTTAACAGGACAGGGGGCTGCCCAGTACTTC. It translates to CASSLELTGQGAAQYF.

This clone was seen only once. Since a much larger clone is just one base distant, this may be a read error. The same CDR3 can be traced to other DNA sequences in this sample. The rearrangement links TRBV7-2 to TRBJ2-7, with D perhaps matching TRBD2 (6 bases). Deletions cut 6 bases from V and 10 bases from J, with 19 bases between. CDR3 length equals 13 residues. Germline-derived CDR1 and CDR2 are SGHTA and FQGNSA. CDR3 loop: CASSSGGAPLQYF. The CDR3 DNA reads as TGTGCCAGCAGTTCCGGCGGGGCCCCACTCCAGTACTTC.

The J gene is TRBJ2-1, the V gene TRBV6-6; D gene unclear. This CDR3 has 11 residues. Germline-derived CDR1 and CDR2 are MNHNY and SVGAGI (reference sequence). Between the trimmed V and J ends, which lost 5 bases and 9 bases, there was a span of 8 bases. The CDR3 spells CASSPGVEQFF. CDR3 nucleotides: TGTGCCAGCAGTCCCGGAGTTGAGCAGTTCTTC.

The gene calls are TRBV28 and TRBJ1-2; possible D gene TRBD1, 6 bases. The CDR3 loop spans 16 amino acids. The V end was cut by 8 bases, the J end by 5 bases, with 24 bases between. Germline V gene sequence: CDR1 MDHEN, CDR2 SYDVKM. CDR3 protein: CASLFRGRGLAYGYTF. DNA for the CDR3: TGTGCCAGCCTCTTTCGGGGCAGGGGACTAGCATATGGCTACACCTTC.

This chain uses TRBV2 with TRBJ2-1; maybe TRBD1 (6 bases). The CDR3 covers 15 residues. Trimming shortened V by 3 bases and J by 4 bases, and 13 bases separated the two germline ends. CDR1 and CDR2 (germline): SNHLY, FYNNEI. CDR3 sequence: CASSETGQKYNEQFF. As DNA, the CDR3 is TGTGCCAGCAGTGAGACAGGCCAAAAATACAATGAGCAGTTCTTC.

The V and J genes are TRBV5-6 and TRBJ2-1; 7 nucleotides line up with TRBD1. CDR1 is SGHDT, CDR2 YYEEEE, per germline. V lost 2 bases and J lost 6; bases outside the gene matches: 5. This CDR3 is 14 amino acids long. The CDR3 region is CASSFQGVGNEQFF. For the CDR3, the DNA is TGTGCCAGCAGCTTTCAGGGGGTAGGCAATGAGCAGTTCTTC.

V gene TRBV18 combines with J gene TRBJ1-4; TRBD1 might be the D (5 bases). The V end was cut by 3 bases, the J end by 8 bases, with 13 bases between. Germline assignment: CDR1 KGHSH and CDR2 LQKENI. The CDR3 consists of 14 residues. CDR3 coding DNA: TGTGCCAGCTCACCGGACACCAGGGCGGAAAAACTGTTTTTT. Its translation: CASSPDTRAEKLFF.

The gene calls are TRBV5-8 and TRBJ1-5, with D maybe TRBD1 (6 bases). Per the germline V gene, CDR1 is SGHTS and CDR2 is YDEGEE. V was trimmed by 5 bases and J by 6 bases, leaving 15 bases between them. This CDR3 is built from 14 residues. DNA of the CDR3: TGTGCCAGCAGGCCCTACAGGGTTGCTCAGCCCCAGCATTTT. This sequence encodes CASRPYRVAQPQHF. Full variable domain (rest looked up from reference TRBV5-8 and TRBJ1-5): EAGVTQSPTHLIKTRGQQATLRCSPISGHTSVYWYQQALGLGLQFLLWYDEGEERNRGNFPPRFSGRQFPNYSSELNVNALELEDSALYLCASRPYRVAQPQHFGDGTRLSIL.

The chain joins TRBV19 to TRBJ1-5, with 12 bases fitting TRBD1. This CDR3 comprises 16 residues. The germline V gene encodes CDR1 LNHDA and CDR2 SQIVND (reference sequence). V dropped 3 bases and J dropped 7; count of bases not matched to a gene: 7. CDR3 nucleotides: TGTGCCAGTAGTATTTCGGGACAGGGGGCCCACCAGCCCCAGCATTTT. As protein: CASSISGQGAHQPQHF.

V and J are TRBV5-1 and TRBJ2-7; D unresolved. CDR3 size: 13 residues. Deletions cut 4 bases from V and 7 bases from J, with 15 bases between. Germline V gives CDR1 SGHRS, CDR2 YFSETQ. DNA of the CDR3: TGCGCCAGCAGCCGACCACCCGTGAGGGAGCAGTACTTC. As protein: CASSRPPVREQYF.

The V call is TRBV11-2, the J call TRBJ2-7, with 8 bases identical to TRBD2. This CDR3 region has 15 residues. V lost 5 bases to trimming and J lost 0 bases; unmatched junction nucleotides: 6. Germline values: CDR1 SGHAT, CDR2 FQNNGV. The CDR3 loop reads CASSRTSGNSYEQYF. CDR3 DNA sequence: TGTGCCAGCAGCCGTACTAGCGGAAACTCCTACGAGCAGTACTTC. Full variable domain (missing parts from reference TRBV11-2 and TRBJ2-7): EAGVAQSPRYKIIEKRQSVAFWCNPISGHATLYWYQQILGQGPKLLIQFQNNGVVDDSQLPKDRFSAERLKGVDSTLKIQPAKLEDSAVYLCASSRTSGNSYEQYFGPGTRLTVT.

This chain uses TRBV20-1 with TRBJ1-6, with D tentatively TRBD1 (6 bases). Deletions cut 5 bases from V and 14 bases from J, with 13 bases between. Germline values: CDR1 DFQATT, CDR2 SNEGSKA (reference sequence). This CDR3 contains 11 residues. The CDR3 loop is CSAAYRDTLHF. DNA of the CDR3: TGCAGTGCTGCCTACAGGGACACCCTCCACTTT.

CDR3 sequence reads: CASSSLDRGLRNEQFF. Here the CDR3 DNA reads TGTGCCAGTAGTTCCCTGGACAGGGGGCTGAGGAATGAGCAGTTCTTC. The chain has TRBV19 and TRBJ2-1; 11 bases align to TRBD1. Germline V gives CDR1 LNHDA, CDR2 SQIVND (reference sequence). The CDR3 runs 16 residues. The J segment lost 7 bases and the V segment lost 5 bases, leaving 10 bases of the junction unmatched.

The CDR3 DNA reads TGTGCCAGCAGCCCTAAGGGAGCCGGGACAGGGAGGAGCTACACCTTC. Protein sequence: CASSPKGAGTGRSYTF. The V and J genes are TRBV28 and TRBJ1-2, with 9 bases that match TRBD1. Germline values: CDR1 MDHEN, CDR2 SYDVKM. Unmatched junction bases numbered 17, after V lost 6 bases and J lost 9 bases. The CDR3 runs 16 residues.

The rearrangement joins TRBV7-9 to TRBJ2-5, with 7 bases fitting TRBD1. After removal of 5 bases from V and 4 bases from J, the junction contained 7 bases not matched to a gene. Germline V lookup: CDR1 SEHNR, CDR2 FQNEAQ (reference sequence). The CDR3 has 14 amino acids. In DNA, the CDR3 is TGTGCCAGCAGCGCGTGGGACAGTCGAGAGACCCAGTACTTC. Amino acids: CASSAWDSRETQYF.

This chain links TRBV19 with TRBJ2-1, with TRBD1 identical over 10 bases. CDR3 length: 15 residues. CDR1 and CDR2 from the germline V gene are LNHDA and SQIVND (reference sequence). V was pared by 6 bases and J by 9 bases, with 11 bases of the junction left unmatched. As DNA, the CDR3 is TGTGCCAGTAGCCCCAATCCGACAGGGGGCTTTGAGCAGTTCTTC. Translating it yields CASSPNPTGGFEQFF. Full variable domain (outside the CDR3, taken from reference TRBV19 and TRBJ2-1): DGGITQSPKYLFRKEGQNVTLSCEQNLNHDAMYWYRQDPGQGLRLIYYSQIVNDFQKGDIAEGYSVSREKKESFPLTVTSAQKNPTAFYLCASSPNPTGGFEQFFGPGTRLTVL.

The V call is TRBV15, the J call TRBJ1-5, with 8 bases lining up with TRBD1. Germline loops: CDR1 LNHNV, CDR2 YYDKDF (reference sequence). V was clipped by 4 bases and J by 5 bases; unmatched bases: 1. This CDR3 has 13 residues. The CDR3 here is CATSMTGDQPQHF. The DNA for the CDR3 is TGTGCCACCAGCATGACAGGGGATCAGCCCCAGCATTTT. The entire variable domain, with the rest obtained from reference TRBV15 and TRBJ1-5, is as follows: DAMVIQNPRYQVTQFGKPVTLSCSQTLNHNVMYWYQQKSSQAPKLLFHYYDKDFNNEADTPDNFQSRRPNTSFCFLDIRSPGLGDTAMYLCATSMTGDQPQHFGDGTRLSIL.

The genes are TRBV30 and TRBJ2-1; no reliable D call. V lost 2 bases to trimming and J lost 9 bases, with 11 bases between them. CDR3 length: 12 residues. The germline V gene encodes CDR1 GTSNPN and CDR2 SVGIG (reference sequence). CDR3: CAWSKQHAEQFF. The CDR3 DNA is TGTGCCTGGAGTAAACAACATGCTGAGCAGTTCTTC.

This chain connects TRBV9 to TRBJ1-3; D not certain. The CDR3 is 16 amino acids. Germline CDR1 SGDLS, CDR2 YYNGEE. Between the trimmed V and J ends, which lost 0 bases and 3 bases, there was a span of 13 bases. Written as DNA, the CDR3 is TGTGCCAGCAGCGTAGGCATCGCAGGAATTGGAAACACCATATATTTT. Translation: CASSVGIAGIGNTIYF.

V gene TRBV11-2 combines with J gene TRBJ1-4, with a tentative D call TRBD1 (5 bases). Germline V CDR1 and CDR2: SGHAT, FQNNGV. This CDR3 comprises 13 residues. The V gene lost 7 bases and the J gene lost 7 bases, with 13 bases spanning the gap. This chain's CDR3 is CASTSGGTEKLFF. The CDR3 bases are TGTGCCAGCACCAGCGGAGGGACTGAAAAACTGTTTTTT.

This clone was detected only a few times. The gene calls are TRBV7-8 and TRBJ2-5; D gene ambiguous. The CDR3 length is 15 residues. With 5 bases removed from V and 4 bases from J, the gap between germline ends came to 17 bases. CDR1 is SGHVS and CDR2 is FQNEAQ in the germline V gene. The CDR3 coding sequence is TGTGCCAGCAGCCTAACCGTAGGAGTGGGAGAGACCCAGTACTTC. Translation gives CASSLTVGVGETQYF. The entire variable domain, with the rest obtained from reference TRBV7-8 and TRBJ2-5, is as follows: GAGVSQSPRYKVAKRGQDVALRCDPISGHVSLFWYQQALGQGPEFLTYFQNEAQLDKSGLPSDRFFAERPEGSVSTLKIQRTQQEDSAVYLCASSLTVGVGETQYFGPGTRLLVL.

The gene calls are TRBV5-1 and TRBJ2-7, with D possibly matching TRBD2 (5 bases). This CDR3 is built from 14 residues. Germline assignment: CDR1 SGHRS and CDR2 YFSETQ. Trimming stripped 1 base from V and 5 bases from J, with 13 bases between. CDR3 bases: TGCGCCAGCAGCTTGTCGGAACTAGTGGACGAGCAGTACTTC. Encoded protein: CASSLSELVDEQYF.

This chain links TRBV4-2 with TRBJ2-5, with D perhaps TRBD1 (5 bases). This CDR3 is 15 amino acids long. V lost 2 bases and J 4 bases, leaving 14 bases between the germline ends. The V gene's germline CDR1 is LGHNA and CDR2 YNFKEQ. CDR3 protein: CASSQTGFQIETQYF. The CDR3 DNA follows: TGTGCCAGCAGCCAAACAGGTTTCCAGATAGAGACCCAGTACTTC.

The chain combines TRBV7-8 with TRBJ1-1; D unclear. V was shortened by 1 base and J by 5 bases, with 11 bases between the two germline ends. The germline gives CDR1 SGHVS, CDR2 FQNEAQ. This CDR3 region has 14 residues. CDR3 protein: CASSLGVGGTEAFF. The CDR3 DNA follows: TGTGCCAGCAGCTTAGGGGTGGGAGGAACTGAAGCTTTCTTT.

This clone showed up many times. This rearrangement joins TRBV25-1 to TRBJ1-2, with 7 bases lining up with TRBD1. The CDR3 contains 15 residues. Germline V gives CDR1 MGHDK, CDR2 SYGVNS. The V and J ends lost 2 bases and 5 bases, in that order; junction bases with no gene match: 8. Here the CDR3 DNA reads TGTGCCAGCAGTGAAGAGGGGGCCGACCTTTATGGCTACACCTTC. Residues: CASSEEGADLYGYTF.

V is TRBV28 and J is TRBJ2-1, with 10 nucleotides matching TRBD2. The CDR3 runs 15 residues. Germline loops: CDR1 MDHEN, CDR2 SYDVKM. V trimming: 5 bases; J trimming: 7 bases; junction bases outside the gene matches: 8. The CDR3 DNA reads TGTGCCAGCAGTCAGCTAGCGGGGGTTTGGAATGAGCAGTTCTTC. Protein product: CASSQLAGVWNEQFF.

V usage is TRBV6-5 and J usage is TRBJ2-1; D remains unclear. Between the trimmed V and J ends, which lost 6 bases and 7 bases, there was a span of 7 bases. The germline V gene has CDR1 MNHEY and CDR2 SVGAGI. The CDR3 is made up of 11 amino acids. The DNA of the CDR3 is TGTGCCAGCAGATACGTAAATGAGCAGTTCTTC. Its translation: CASRYVNEQFF.